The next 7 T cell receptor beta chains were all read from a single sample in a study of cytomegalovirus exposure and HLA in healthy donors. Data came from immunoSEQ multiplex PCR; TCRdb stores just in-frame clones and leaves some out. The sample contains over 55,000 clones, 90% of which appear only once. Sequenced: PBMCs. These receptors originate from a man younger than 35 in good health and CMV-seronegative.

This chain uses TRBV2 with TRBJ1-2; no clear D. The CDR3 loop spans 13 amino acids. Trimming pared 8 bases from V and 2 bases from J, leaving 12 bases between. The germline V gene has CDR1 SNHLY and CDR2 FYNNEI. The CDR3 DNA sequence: TGTGCCAGCGGCAACACAAACAACTATGGCTACACCTTC. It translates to CASGNTNNYGYTF.

Written as DNA, the CDR3 is TGTGCCAGCAGACCCCGGACTAGCGGGAGGGAAATCTTAAATGAGCAGTTCTTC. This translates into CASRPRTSGREILNEQFF. This chain links TRBV7-9 with TRBJ2-1; TRBD2 matches 15 bases. Germline CDR1 reads SEHNR; CDR2 reads FQNEAQ (reference sequence). The CDR3 has 18 amino acids. The junction had 13 bases not matched to a gene; V was cut back by 6 bases and J by 7 bases.

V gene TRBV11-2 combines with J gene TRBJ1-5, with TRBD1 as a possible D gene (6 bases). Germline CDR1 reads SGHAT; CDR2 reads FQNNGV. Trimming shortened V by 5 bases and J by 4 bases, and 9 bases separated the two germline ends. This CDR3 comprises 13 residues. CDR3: CASSRTGNQPQHF. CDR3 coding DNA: TGTGCCAGCAGCCGAACAGGGAATCAGCCCCAGCATTTT.

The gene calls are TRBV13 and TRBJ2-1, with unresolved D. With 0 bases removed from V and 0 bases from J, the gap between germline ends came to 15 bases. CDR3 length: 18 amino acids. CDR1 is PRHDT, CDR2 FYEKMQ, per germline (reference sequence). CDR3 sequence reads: CASSLGLGVKSSYNEQFF. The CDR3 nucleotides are TGTGCCAGCAGCTTAGGGTTGGGCGTTAAGAGCTCCTACAATGAGCAGTTCTTC. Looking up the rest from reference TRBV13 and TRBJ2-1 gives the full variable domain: AAGVIQSPRHLIKEKRETATLKCYPIPRHDTVYWYQQGPGQDPQFLISFYEKMQSDKGSIPDRFSAQQFSDYHSELNMSSLELGDSALYFCASSLGLGVKSSYNEQFFGPGTRLTVL.

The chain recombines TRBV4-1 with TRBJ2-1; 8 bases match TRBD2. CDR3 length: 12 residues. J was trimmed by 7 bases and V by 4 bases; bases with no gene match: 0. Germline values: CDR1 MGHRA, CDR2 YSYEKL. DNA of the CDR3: TGCGCCAGCAGCCTAGCGGGAAATGAGCAGTTCTTC. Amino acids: CASSLAGNEQFF.

DNA of the CDR3: TGTGCCAGCAGCTGGACAGGCGACAATCAGCCCCAGCATTTT. It is translated as CASSWTGDNQPQHF. The chain is built from TRBV7-9 and TRBJ1-5; 7 bases match TRBD1. CDR1 and CDR2 (germline): SEHNR, FQNEAQ (reference sequence). Trimming cost V 4 bases and J 3 bases; bases outside gene matches: 3. The CDR3 loop spans 14 amino acids.

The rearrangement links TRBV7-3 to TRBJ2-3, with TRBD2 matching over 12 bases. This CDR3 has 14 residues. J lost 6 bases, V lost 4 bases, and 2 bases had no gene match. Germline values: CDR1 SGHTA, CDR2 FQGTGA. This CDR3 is CASSSSGRDDTQYF. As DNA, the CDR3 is TGTGCCAGCAGCTCTAGCGGGAGGGACGATACGCAGTATTTT.